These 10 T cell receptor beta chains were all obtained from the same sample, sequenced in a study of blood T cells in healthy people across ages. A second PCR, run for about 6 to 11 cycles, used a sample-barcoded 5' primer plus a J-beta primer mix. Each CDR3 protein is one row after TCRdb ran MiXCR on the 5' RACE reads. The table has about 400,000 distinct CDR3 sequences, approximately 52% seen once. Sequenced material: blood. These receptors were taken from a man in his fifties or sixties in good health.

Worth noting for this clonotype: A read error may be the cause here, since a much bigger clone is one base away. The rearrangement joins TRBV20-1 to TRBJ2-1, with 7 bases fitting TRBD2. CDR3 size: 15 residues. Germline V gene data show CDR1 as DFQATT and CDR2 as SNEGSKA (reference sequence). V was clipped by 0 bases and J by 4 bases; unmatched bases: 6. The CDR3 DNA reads TGCAGTGCTAGAGAGGTCCTAGCGGTATACAATGAGCAGTTCTTC. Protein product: CSAREVLAVYNEQFF.

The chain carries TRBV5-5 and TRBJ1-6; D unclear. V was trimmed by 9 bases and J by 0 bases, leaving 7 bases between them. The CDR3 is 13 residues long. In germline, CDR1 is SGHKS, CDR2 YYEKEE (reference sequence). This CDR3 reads CATGSSYNSPLHF. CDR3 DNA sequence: TGTGCCACCGGATCCTCCTATAATTCACCCCTCCACTTT.

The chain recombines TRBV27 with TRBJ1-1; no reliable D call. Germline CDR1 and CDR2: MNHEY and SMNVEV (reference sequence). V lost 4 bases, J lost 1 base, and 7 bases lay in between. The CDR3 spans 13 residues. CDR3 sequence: CASSYQANTEAFF. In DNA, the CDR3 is TGTGCCAGCAGTTATCAGGCGAACACTGAAGCTTTCTTT.

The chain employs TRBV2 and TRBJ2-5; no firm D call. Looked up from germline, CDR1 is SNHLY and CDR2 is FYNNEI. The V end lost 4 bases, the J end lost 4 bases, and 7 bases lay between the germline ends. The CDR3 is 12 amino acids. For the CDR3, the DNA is TGTGCCAGCAGTGTGGCACTAGAGACCCAGTACTTC. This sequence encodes CASSVALETQYF.

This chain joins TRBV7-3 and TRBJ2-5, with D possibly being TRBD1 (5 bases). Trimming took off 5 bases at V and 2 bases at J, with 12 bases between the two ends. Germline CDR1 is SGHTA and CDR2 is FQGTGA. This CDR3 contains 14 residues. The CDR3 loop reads CASSLEPGQETQYF. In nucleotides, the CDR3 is TGTGCCAGCAGCCTCGAGCCAGGGCAAGAGACCCAGTACTTC.

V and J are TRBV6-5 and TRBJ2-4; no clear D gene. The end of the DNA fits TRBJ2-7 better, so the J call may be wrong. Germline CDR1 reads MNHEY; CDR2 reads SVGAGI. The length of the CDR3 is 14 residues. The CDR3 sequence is CASKVQRDNYEQYF. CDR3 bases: TGTGCCAGCAAAGTACAGAGAGATAACTACGAGCAGTACTTC.

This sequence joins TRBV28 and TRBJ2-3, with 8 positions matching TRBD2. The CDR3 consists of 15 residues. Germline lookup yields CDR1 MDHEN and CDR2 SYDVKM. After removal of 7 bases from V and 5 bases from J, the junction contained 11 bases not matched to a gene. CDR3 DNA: TGTGCCAGCAATCCAGCGGGAGAGCGGGGAGATACGCAGTATTTT. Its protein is CASNPAGERGDTQYF.

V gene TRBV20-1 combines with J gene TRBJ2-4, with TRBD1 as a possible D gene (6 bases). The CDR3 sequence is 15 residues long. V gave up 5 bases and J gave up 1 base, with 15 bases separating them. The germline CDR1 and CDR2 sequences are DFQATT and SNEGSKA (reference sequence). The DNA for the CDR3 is TGCAGTGCTTGGCGGACAGATATCGCCAAAAACATTCAGTACTTC. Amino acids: CSAWRTDIAKNIQYF.

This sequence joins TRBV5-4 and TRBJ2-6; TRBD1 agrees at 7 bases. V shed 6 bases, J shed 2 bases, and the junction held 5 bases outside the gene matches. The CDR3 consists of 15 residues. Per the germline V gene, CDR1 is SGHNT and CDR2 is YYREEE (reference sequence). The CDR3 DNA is TGTGCCAGCACCTTAGGGGGCCCTGGGGCCAACGTCCTGACTTTC. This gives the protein CASTLGGPGANVLTF. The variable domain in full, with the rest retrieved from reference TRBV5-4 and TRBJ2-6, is ETGVTQSPTHLIKTRGQQVTLRCSSQSGHNTVSWYQQALGQGPQFIFQYYREEENGRGNFPPRFSGLQFPNYSSELNVNALELDDSALYLCASTLGGPGANVLTFGAGSRLTVL.

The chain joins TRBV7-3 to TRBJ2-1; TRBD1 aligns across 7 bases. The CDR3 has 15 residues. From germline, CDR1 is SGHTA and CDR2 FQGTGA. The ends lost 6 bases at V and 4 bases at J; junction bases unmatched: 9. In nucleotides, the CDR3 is TGTGCCAGCAGTGACAGGGCCCGTACTTACAATGAGCAGTTCTTC. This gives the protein CASSDRARTYNEQFF.